These 7 T cell receptor beta chains came from one sample sequenced in a study of OX40 agonist ivuxolimab in advanced cancers. The repertoire was sequenced with immunoSEQ multiplex PCR; TCRdb's copy has only in-frame clones and lacks some. The profile shows tens of thousands of clones, 85% to 90% of them singletons. The starting material was CD4+ or CD8+ T cells sorted from blood, obtained in a trial of the OX40 agonist ivuxolimab. The receptors derive from an adult with an advanced solid tumor such as melanoma, head and neck, liver or kidney cancer.

J is TRBJ1-2 and V is TRBV10-2; tentative D call: TRBD1 (5 bases). Germline loops: CDR1 WSHSY, CDR2 SAAADI. The germline V and J ends were trimmed by 8 bases and 5 bases, with 15 bases remaining between them. This CDR3 is 13 amino acids long. The CDR3 nucleotides are TGCGCCAGCGGGGCAGGGTTAAATTATGGCTACACCTTC. Translated, it gives CASGAGLNYGYTF.

The chain combines TRBV5-6 with TRBJ1-2, with D hard to call. Germline CDR1 is SGHDT and CDR2 is YYEEEE. The CDR3 runs 14 residues. V lost 4 bases and J 5 bases, leaving 15 bases between the germline ends. DNA of the CDR3: TGTGCCAGCAGCCTGTGGACGGCGAGGTATGGCTACACCTTC. This encodes CASSLWTARYGYTF.

V and J are TRBV18 and TRBJ2-1; D gene ambiguous. Germline V gives CDR1 KGHSH, CDR2 LQKENI. With 3 bases removed from V and 0 bases from J, the gap between germline ends came to 6 bases. This CDR3 has 14 amino acids. The CDR3 sequence is CASSPISSYNEQFF. CDR3 nucleotide sequence: TGTGCCAGCTCACCCATCAGCTCCTACAATGAGCAGTTCTTC.

This clone showed up just a few times. CDR3 protein: CASRRDSSNQPQHF. CDR3 in DNA: TGTGCCAGCAGACGAGACAGTAGCAATCAGCCCCAGCATTTT. The chain employs TRBV6-5 and TRBJ1-5; a possible D gene is TRBD1 (5 bases). The CDR3 length is 14 residues. Germline CDR1 reads MNHEY; CDR2 reads SVGAGI. V was trimmed by 6 bases and J by 0 bases, leaving 9 bases between them.

This chain links TRBV30 with TRBJ1-2, with D uncertain. V was shortened by 0 bases and J by 4 bases, with 9 bases between the two germline ends. This CDR3 contains 13 residues. In germline, CDR1 is GTSNPN, CDR2 SVGIG (reference sequence). CDR3: CAWSVGQSYGYTF. DNA of the CDR3: TGTGCCTGGAGTGTTGGTCAGTCCTATGGCTACACCTTC.

The chain has TRBV11-3 and TRBJ2-3; D is possibly TRBD2 (6 bases). V was trimmed by 5 bases and J by 5 bases, leaving 17 bases between them. The CDR3 extends over 15 amino acids. The germline CDR1 and CDR2 sequences are SGHNT and YENEEA. CDR3 loop: CASSPRSGVGDTQYF. CDR3 nucleotide sequence: TGTGCCAGCAGCCCCCGGTCGGGAGTGGGAGATACGCAGTATTTT.

The chain carries TRBV18 and TRBJ2-6, with 12 bases that match TRBD2. J gave up 4 bases and V 4 bases, and 11 bases lay outside the gene matches. The CDR3 is 19 amino acids. The germline CDR1 and CDR2 sequences are KGHSH and LQKENI. This chain's CDR3 is CASSREGLAGLVGANVLTF. The CDR3 region has the DNA TGTGCCAGCTCACGCGAGGGACTAGCGGGCCTTGTGGGGGCCAACGTCCTGACTTTC.